Listed here are 15 T cell receptor beta chains from one sample, sequenced in a study of CD8+CD57+ T cells in acquired aplastic anemia. Genomic DNA was employed as the template in profiling TCR beta VDJ and CDR3. Each CDR3 protein is one row after TCRdb ran MiXCR on the reads. The repertoire holds approximately 380,000 distinct CDR3 sequences, with about two thirds as singletons. The material sequenced was sorted CD4+, CD8+, or CD8+CD57+ T cells (not recorded which) from PBMCs. These receptors originate from a human donor in good health, serving as a control.

The sample holds many counts of this clonotype. The J gene is TRBJ1-6, the V gene TRBV19; perhaps TRBD1 as D (6 bases). The V gene's germline CDR1 is LNHDA and CDR2 SQIVND (reference sequence). The CDR3 has 14 residues. The germline V and J ends were trimmed by 4 bases and 9 bases, with 13 bases remaining between them. The CDR3 bases are TGTGCCAGTAGTAAGGGTCAGGGGATTTCACCCCTCCACTTT. Protein product: CASSKGQGISPLHF.

The rearrangement joins TRBV6-1 to TRBJ2-7, with D possibly matching TRBD1 (6 bases). Per germline, CDR1 MNHNS and CDR2 SASEGT. The CDR3 length is 13 residues. V was pared by 6 bases and J by 2 bases, with 11 bases between. The CDR3 DNA follows: TGTGCCAGCAGACACGGACAGACCTACGAGCAGTACTTC. Translating gives CASRHGQTYEQYF.

This chain joins TRBV7-2 and TRBJ1-4, with unresolved D. Per the germline V gene, CDR1 is SGHTA and CDR2 is FQGNSA. Trimming cost V 3 bases and J 3 bases, with 11 bases left between them. This CDR3 spans 15 amino acids. The CDR3 sequence is CASSLARGANEKLFF. CDR3 coding DNA: TGTGCCAGCAGCTTGGCTAGAGGCGCTAATGAAAAACTGTTTTTT.

This clonotype was counted only a few times. The CDR3 coding sequence is TGCAGCGTTGCAGGGGTCGGCGGCGGGGAGCTGTTTTTT. It codes for CSVAGVGGGELFF. This chain connects TRBV29-1 to TRBJ2-2; perhaps TRBD1 as D (6 bases). The CDR3 runs 13 residues. Trimming cost V 4 bases and J 7 bases, with 13 bases left between them. CDR1 is SQVTM, CDR2 ANQGSEA, per germline.

With respect to this clonotype: This could be a read error, since a much larger clone is one nucleotide away. The V and J genes are TRBV20-1 and TRBJ1-3; perhaps TRBD1 as D (6 bases). CDR1 and CDR2 (germline): DFQATT, SNEGSKA (reference sequence). CDR3 length equals 17 residues. In DNA form, the CDR3 reads TGCAGTGCTAGAGCCCGGAGGGGGGCTTCCATTGGAAACACCGTATATTTT. Translated: CSARARRGASIGNTVYF.

Remarks on this clonotype: Because it lacks the conserved phenylalanine or tryptophan at the end, this CDR3 is likely a read error. It is unclear where the CDR3 begins or ends on the DNA, so no DNA is shown, and the CDR3 is as TCRdb lists it. The chain combines TRBV10-3 with TRBJ1-5. The CDR3 has 12 residues if both end residues are counted. In germline, CDR1 is ENHRY, CDR2 SYGVKD. CDR3 in amino acids: CAISDSNQPPLY.

The chain links TRBV7-2 to TRBJ1-2; 10 bases line up with TRBD1. Germline CDR1 reads SGHTA; CDR2 reads FQGNSA. The CDR3 is 16 residues long. V gave up 3 bases and J gave up 11 bases; unmatched junction bases: 15. CDR3 coding DNA: TGTGCCAGCAGCTTCATCTCCGGGACAGGGGTCCGCGAGTACACCTTC. As protein: CASSFISGTGVREYTF.

This clonotype was detected only a few times. The rearrangement uses TRBV11-2 and TRBJ2-3; 7 bases fit TRBD2. The CDR3 contains 14 residues. Trimming removed 4 bases from V and 4 bases from J; junction bases left unmatched: 5. Germline V gene lookup returns CDR1 SGHAT and CDR2 FQNNGV. CDR3 in amino acids: CASSSQGGADTQYF. The DNA of the CDR3 is TGTGCCAGCAGCTCCCAGGGAGGGGCAGATACGCAGTATTTT.

As for this clonotype: At one boundary the junction diverges from the germline segment, which might be a read error. The rearrangement joins TRBV10-1 to TRBJ2-3, with D unclear. CDR3 length: 13 residues. Germline-derived CDR1 and CDR2 are WNHNN and SYGVQD (reference sequence). The CDR3: CASSDRQADTSYF. DNA of the CDR3: TGTGCCAGCAGTGATCGACAAGCAGATACGTCGTATTTT.

This clonotype was observed many times. V gene TRBV7-2 combines with J gene TRBJ1-2; D is possibly TRBD1 (6 bases). Trimming cost V 4 bases and J 8 bases, with 11 bases left between them. Per germline, CDR1 SGHTA and CDR2 FQGNSA. The CDR3 extends over 12 amino acids. CDR3 amino acids: CASSWEGGGYTF. As DNA, the CDR3 is TGTGCCAGCAGCTGGGAAGGGGGGGGCTACACCTTC.

The genes are TRBV11-2 and TRBJ2-3; 9 bases fit TRBD2. The CDR3 runs 17 residues. Germline V CDR1 and CDR2: SGHAT, FQNNGV. V shed 6 bases and J 2 bases; nucleotides not matched to a gene: 12. The CDR3, as DNA: TGTGCCAGCAGTTTCGACCCGGCGGGGGGGACCACAGATACGCAGTATTTT. Protein sequence: CASSFDPAGGTTDTQYF. Based on the CDR3 plus reference TRBV11-2 and TRBJ2-3, the full variable domain is EAGVAQSPRYKIIEKRQSVAFWCNPISGHATLYWYQQILGQGPKLLIQFQNNGVVDDSQLPKDRFSAERLKGVDSTLKIQPAKLEDSAVYLCASSFDPAGGTTDTQYFGPGTRLTVL.

This chain uses TRBV7-2 with TRBJ1-2, with D unclear. Trimming took off 5 bases at V and 3 bases at J, with 25 bases between the two ends. The CDR3 length is 18 residues. The germline gives CDR1 SGHTA, CDR2 FQGNSA. The CDR3 coding sequence is TGTGCCAGCAGCCTAAAGGGCACCACAGAAAGGCAGTACTATGGCTACACCTTC. Its translation is CASSLKGTTERQYYGYTF.

The J gene is TRBJ2-7, the V gene TRBV7-8; D is possibly TRBD2 (6 bases). V lost 1 base to trimming and J lost 7 bases, with 23 bases between them. The CDR3 covers 17 residues. In germline, CDR1 is SGHVS, CDR2 FQNEAQ. The chain's CDR3 is CASSLGPGVLRGREQYF. DNA for the CDR3: TGTGCCAGCAGCTTAGGTCCGGGGGTCCTCCGGGGACGAGAGCAGTACTTC.

This clonotype was counted ten times or more. This chain joins TRBV6-6 and TRBJ1-5; D is ambiguous. Per germline, CDR1 MNHNY and CDR2 SVGAGI (reference sequence). V was pared by 4 bases and J by 7 bases, with 14 bases between. The CDR3 runs 14 residues. CDR3: CASSSGRSLQPQHF. CDR3 bases: TGTGCCAGCAGTTCAGGACGGTCCCTGCAGCCCCAGCATTTT.

The genes are TRBV5-1 and TRBJ2-1; D might be TRBD1 (6 bases). CDR1 SGHRS and CDR2 YFSETQ come from the germline V gene. The CDR3 spans 13 residues. The V end was cut by 4 bases, the J end by 12 bases, with 17 bases between. The CDR3 loop reads CASSPTGVDSQFF. The CDR3 bases are TGCGCCAGCAGCCCGACAGGAGTCGATTCGCAGTTCTTC.